These T cell receptor beta chains were read from a single sample in a study of blood T cell repertoires in COVID-19. Only in-frame clones appear in the TCRdb table, and some are missing; sequencing was by immunoSEQ multiplex PCR. The sample contains about 310,000 clones, 89% of which appear only once. The sample was PBMCs or T cells enriched from blood (not recorded which). Receptors were obtained from a woman aged 40 to 50 who had recovered from COVID-19. CDR3s include the opening cysteine and the closing phenylalanine or tryptophan. The order of the fields is CDR3 protein, CDR3 DNA, D gene, J gene, V gene, clone size. D genes are given only for firm matches. Size values are once, few and many counts, or a class for expanded clones, and some rows have none.

CDR3aa: CASSLGGTEFGSGANVLTF
CDR3nt: TGTGCCAGCAGTTTGGGTGGGACAGAATTTGGGTCTGGGGCCAACGTCCTGACTTTC
d_gene: TRBD1
j_gene: TRBJ2-6
v_gene: TRBV28
abundance: NA

CDR3aa: CASSSAGNFNQPQHF
CDR3nt: TGTGCCAGCAGTTCCGCGGGGAACTTCAATCAGCCCCAGCATTTT
d_gene: NA
j_gene: TRBJ1-5
v_gene: TRBV6-2/TRBV6-3
abundance: NA

CDR3aa: CATSRTLAQNTGELFF
CDR3nt: TGTGCCACCAGCAGAACTCTAGCCCAGAACACCGGGGAGCTGTTTTTT
d_gene: NA
j_gene: TRBJ2-2
v_gene: TRBV15
abundance: NA

CDR3aa: CASSPGLLREQYF
CDR3nt: TGTGCCAGCTCACCCGGGTTGTTACGAGAGCAGTACTTC
d_gene: NA
j_gene: TRBJ2-7
v_gene: TRBV18
abundance: NA

CDR3aa: CAISEGLAGPYNEQFF
CDR3nt: TGTGCCATCAGTGAGGGGCTAGCGGGTCCATACAATGAGCAGTTCTTC
d_gene: TRBD2
j_gene: TRBJ2-1
v_gene: TRBV10-3
abundance: NA

CDR3aa: CASTVGTGELFF
CDR3nt: TGTGCCAGCACGGTCGGTACCGGGGAGCTGTTTTTT
d_gene: NA
j_gene: TRBJ2-2
v_gene: TRBV6-5
abundance: NA

CDR3aa: CASSFDDRAGNTIYF
CDR3nt: TGTGCCAGCAGTTTCGATGACAGGGCTGGAAACACCATATATTTT
d_gene: TRBD1
j_gene: TRBJ1-3
v_gene: TRBV28
abundance: NA

CDR3aa: CASSLLQETQYF
CDR3nt: TGTGCCAGCAGTCTTCTTCAAGAGACCCAGTACTTC
d_gene: NA
j_gene: TRBJ2-5
v_gene: TRBV27
abundance: NA

CDR3aa: CSVGGGVHGELFF
CDR3nt: TGCAGCGTTGGGGGCGGGGTTCACGGGGAGCTGTTTTTT
d_gene: NA
j_gene: TRBJ2-2
v_gene: TRBV29-1
abundance: NA

CDR3aa: CASSLGVAGGLDTQYF
CDR3nt: TGTGCCAGCAGCTTAGGGGTAGCGGGAGGGCTAGATACGCAGTATTTT
d_gene: TRBD2
j_gene: TRBJ2-3
v_gene: TRBV7-2
abundance: NA

CDR3aa: CASSVGQGEGYTF
CDR3nt: TGTGCCAGCAGCGTAGGACAGGGAGAAGGCTACACCTTC
d_gene: TRBD1
j_gene: TRBJ1-2
v_gene: TRBV9
abundance: NA

CDR3aa: CASSPRGGSKNEQFF
CDR3nt: TGTGCCAGCAGCCCCCGGGGCGGGAGTAAGAATGAGCAGTTCTTC
d_gene: TRBD2
j_gene: TRBJ2-1
v_gene: TRBV9
abundance: few

CDR3aa: CAWSTQGHQPQHF
CDR3nt: TGTGCCTGGAGTACCCAGGGACACCAGCCCCAGCATTTT
d_gene: NA
j_gene: TRBJ1-5
v_gene: TRBV30
abundance: NA

CDR3aa: CASSTGQGQSGYGYTF
CDR3nt: TGTGCCAGCAGTACGGGACAGGGTCAAAGCGGCTATGGCTACACCTTC
d_gene: TRBD1
j_gene: TRBJ1-2
v_gene: TRBV6-6
abundance: NA

CDR3aa: CASSLAPGTGFESQFF
CDR3nt: TGTGCCAGCAGCTTAGCGCCGGGCACAGGCTTCGAGTCGCAGTTCTTC
d_gene: NA
j_gene: TRBJ2-1
v_gene: TRBV7-9
abundance: once

CDR3aa: CASSWTSGPTDTQYF
CDR3nt: TGTGCCAGCAGCTGGACTAGCGGGCCGACAGATACGCAGTATTTT
d_gene: TRBD2
j_gene: TRBJ2-3
v_gene: TRBV5-4
abundance: NA

CDR3aa: CASSQGQGSTDTQYF
CDR3nt: TGTGCCAGCAGCCAGGGGCAGGGGTCCACAGATACGCAGTATTTT
d_gene: NA
j_gene: TRBJ2-3
v_gene: TRBV6-2/TRBV6-3
abundance: NA

CDR3aa: CASSLLAGAGNTIYF
CDR3nt: TGTGCCAGCAGCTTATTGGCAGGGGCTGGAAACACCATATATTTT
d_gene: NA
j_gene: TRBJ1-3
v_gene: TRBV7-2
abundance: NA

CDR3aa: CASRPVRGGFYEQYF
CDR3nt: TGTGCCAGCAGACCCGTCAGGGGTGGGTTCTACGAGCAGTACTTC
d_gene: NA
j_gene: TRBJ2-7
v_gene: TRBV7-2
abundance: NA

CDR3aa: CASSQRLAEPEQFF
CDR3nt: TGTGCCAGCAGCCAGAGGCTAGCGGAGCCAGAGCAGTTCTTC
d_gene: TRBD2
j_gene: TRBJ2-1
v_gene: TRBV11-3
abundance: NA

CDR3aa: CASSLFQGFAIQYF
CDR3nt: TGTGCCAGCAGTTTATTTCAGGGATTCGCGATTCAGTACTTC
d_gene: NA
j_gene: TRBJ2-4
v_gene: TRBV27
abundance: NA

CDR3aa: CASGGQQDLYGYTF
CDR3nt: TGTGCCAGTGGGGGACAGCAGGATTTATATGGCTACACCTTC
d_gene: TRBD1
j_gene: TRBJ1-2
v_gene: TRBV19
abundance: NA

CDR3aa: CASNRDRRDTQYF
CDR3nt: TGTGCCAGCAACCGGGACAGAAGAGATACGCAGTATTTT
d_gene: TRBD1
j_gene: TRBJ2-3
v_gene: TRBV28
abundance: NA

CDR3aa: CAISESELGEQYF
CDR3nt: TGTGCCATCAGTGAGTCGGAGCTGGGCGAGCAGTACTTC
d_gene: NA
j_gene: TRBJ2-7
v_gene: TRBV10-3
abundance: NA

CDR3aa: CASSLSRGRGNTIYF
CDR3nt: TGTGCCAGCAGCTTATCAAGGGGCCGTGGAAACACCATATATTTT
d_gene: NA
j_gene: TRBJ1-3
v_gene: TRBV7-2
abundance: NA

CDR3aa: CASRWSGETTDTQYF
CDR3nt: TGTGCCAGCAGGTGGAGCGGGGAGACCACAGATACGCAGTATTTT
d_gene: TRBD2
j_gene: TRBJ2-3
v_gene: TRBV7-3
abundance: NA

CDR3aa: CASSLRPRMGGVVSRNFTDTQYF
CDR3nt: TGTGCCAGCAGCTTAAGACCCAGAATGGGGGGAGTAGTGAGTCGAAACTTCACAGATACGCAGTATTTT
d_gene: NA
j_gene: TRBJ2-3
v_gene: TRBV7-3
abundance: NA

CDR3aa: CASRGQSNQPQHF
CDR3nt: TGTGCCAGCAGGGGACAGAGCAATCAGCCCCAGCATTTT
d_gene: TRBD1
j_gene: TRBJ1-5
v_gene: TRBV27
abundance: NA

CDR3aa: CASSTRTAYEQYF
CDR3nt: TGTGCCAGCAGTACCCGGACAGCCTACGAGCAGTACTTC
d_gene: NA
j_gene: TRBJ2-7
v_gene: TRBV6-2/TRBV6-3
abundance: NA

CDR3aa: CASSQTPGGWETQYF
CDR3nt: TGTGCCAGCAGCCAAACCCCGGGGGGCTGGGAGACCCAGTACTTC
d_gene: NA
j_gene: TRBJ2-5
v_gene: TRBV7-2
abundance: NA

CDR3aa: CASSWGTGGTYEQYF
CDR3nt: TGCGCCAGCAGCTGGGGGACAGGGGGAACCTACGAGCAGTACTTC
d_gene: TRBD1
j_gene: TRBJ2-7
v_gene: TRBV5-1
abundance: NA

CDR3aa: CASSLSGGAENIQYF
CDR3nt: TGTGCCAGCAGCCTTAGCGGGGGGGCCGAAAACATTCAGTACTTC
d_gene: TRBD2
j_gene: TRBJ2-4
v_gene: TRBV7-2
abundance: NA

CDR3aa: CASSQDQWGRKSNEQFF
CDR3nt: TGTGCCAGCAGCCAAGATCAATGGGGGAGGAAGAGTAATGAGCAGTTCTTC
d_gene: NA
j_gene: TRBJ2-1
v_gene: TRBV3-1/TRBV3-2
abundance: once

CDR3aa: CASSERQGGEKLFF
CDR3nt: TGCGCCAGCAGTGAGCGACAGGGCGGCGAAAAACTGTTTTTT
d_gene: TRBD1
j_gene: TRBJ1-4
v_gene: TRBV10-1
abundance: NA

CDR3aa: CASSQDYGVRGAASTDTQYF
CDR3nt: TGCGCCAGCAGCCAAGATTATGGGGTCCGGGGGGCGGCGAGCACAGATACGCAGTATTTT
d_gene: NA
j_gene: TRBJ2-3
v_gene: TRBV4-3
abundance: NA

CDR3aa: CASSLRGASNQPQHF
CDR3nt: TGTGCCAGCAGCTTACGGGGGGCAAGCAATCAGCCCCAGCATTTT
d_gene: NA
j_gene: TRBJ1-5
v_gene: TRBV7-2
abundance: NA

CDR3aa: CASRALLINEQFF
CDR3nt: TGTGCCAGCAGGGCCTTATTAATCAATGAGCAGTTCTTC
d_gene: NA
j_gene: TRBJ2-1
v_gene: TRBV6-5
abundance: once

CDR3aa: CASSEAGTGFSIATNEKLFF
CDR3nt: TGCGCCAGCAGCGAGGCCGGGACAGGGTTTTCGATTGCAACTAATGAAAAACTGTTTTTT
d_gene: TRBD1
j_gene: TRBJ1-4
v_gene: TRBV5-1
abundance: NA

CDR3aa: CASSPRLAGSTDTQYF
CDR3nt: TGTGCCAGCAGCCCCAGACTAGCGGGATCCACAGATACGCAGTATTTT
d_gene: TRBD2
j_gene: TRBJ2-3
v_gene: TRBV9
abundance: NA

CDR3aa: CASSQEAGGTGELFF
CDR3nt: TGTGCCAGCAGCCAAGAAGCGGGAGGCACCGGGGAGCTGTTTTTT
d_gene: TRBD2
j_gene: TRBJ2-2
v_gene: TRBV4-2
abundance: NA

CDR3aa: CASSGRLAGGPYEQYF
CDR3nt: TGTGCCAGCAGTGGACGACTAGCGGGGGGGCCCTACGAGCAGTACTTC
d_gene: TRBD2
j_gene: TRBJ2-7
v_gene: TRBV2
abundance: NA

CDR3aa: CASKFALGGAYEQYF
CDR3nt: TGTGCCAGCAAATTCGCCTTGGGCGGGGCCTACGAGCAGTACTTC
d_gene: NA
j_gene: TRBJ2-7
v_gene: TRBV27
abundance: NA

CDR3aa: CASRQGQGFEKLFF
CDR3nt: TGTGCCAGCAGACAGGGACAGGGGTTTGAAAAACTGTTTTTT
d_gene: TRBD1
j_gene: TRBJ1-4
v_gene: TRBV7-9
abundance: NA

CDR3aa: CASSSSGTQGETQYF
CDR3nt: TGTGCCAGCAGTAGCTCAGGGACACAAGGGGAGACCCAGTACTTC
d_gene: NA
j_gene: TRBJ2-5
v_gene: TRBV6-5
abundance: NA

CDR3aa: CASSTRQYGYTF
CDR3nt: TGTGCCAGCAGCACCCGACAGTATGGCTACACCTTC
d_gene: NA
j_gene: TRBJ1-2
v_gene: TRBV9
abundance: NA

CDR3aa: CASSEYAASGNYEQYF
CDR3nt: TGTGCCAGCAGTGAATATGCGGCTAGCGGAAACTACGAGCAGTACTTC
d_gene: TRBD2
j_gene: TRBJ2-7
v_gene: TRBV2
abundance: NA

CDR3aa: CASSFGRNTEAFF
CDR3nt: TGTGCCAGCAGCTTTGGCAGGAACACTGAAGCTTTCTTT
d_gene: NA
j_gene: TRBJ1-1
v_gene: TRBV7-2
abundance: NA

CDR3aa: CASSGDYTEAFF
CDR3nt: TGTGCCAGCAGTGGAGACTACACTGAAGCTTTCTTT
d_gene: NA
j_gene: TRBJ1-1
v_gene: TRBV27
abundance: few

CDR3aa: CASSLGGTHNTEAFF
CDR3nt: TGTGCCAGCAGTCTGGGGGGGACCCATAACACTGAAGCTTTCTTT
d_gene: NA
j_gene: TRBJ1-1
v_gene: TRBV11-2
abundance: NA

CDR3aa: CASSRDSGEGNEKLFF
CDR3nt: TGCGCCAGCAGCCGGGACAGTGGAGAGGGTAATGAAAAACTGTTTTTT
d_gene: TRBD1
j_gene: TRBJ1-4
v_gene: TRBV5-1
abundance: NA

CDR3aa: CASSPQGAPGNTIYF
CDR3nt: TGTGCCAGCAGCCCACAGGGGGCGCCGGGAAACACCATATATTTT
d_gene: TRBD1
j_gene: TRBJ1-3
v_gene: TRBV9
abundance: NA

CDR3aa: CASSIDRGPGELFF
CDR3nt: TGTGCCAGCAGCATAGACAGGGGGCCTGGGGAGCTGTTTTTT
d_gene: TRBD1
j_gene: TRBJ2-2
v_gene: TRBV7-3
abundance: few

CDR3aa: CASSLWPTIGELFF
CDR3nt: TGTGCCAGCAGCTTGTGGCCCACTATAGGGGAGCTGTTTTTT
d_gene: NA
j_gene: TRBJ2-2
v_gene: TRBV5-5
abundance: NA